The entry that follows covers one T cell receptor beta chain sequence. The data were obtained in a study of T cell changes during pregnancy in multiple sclerosis. The data were produced by immunoSEQ multiplex PCR, yet TCRdb's version contains in-frame clones alone and is incomplete. Here the sample spans tens of thousands of clones, roughly 92% being singletons. This CDR3 has 12 residues. Deletions cut 6 bases from V and 8 bases from J, with 10 bases between. Germline lookup yields CDR1 MNHEY and CDR2 SVGAGI. The clonotype originates from a female donor in good health, enrolled as a control in a pregnancy study. Sequenced here: peripheral blood, sampled in the third trimester of pregnancy. This chain connects TRBV6-5 to TRBJ2-2, with TRBD2 as a possible D gene (6 bases). CDR3 amino acids: CASSVAAGELFF. In DNA form, the CDR3 reads TGTGCCAGCAGCGTAGCGGCGGGGGAGCTGTTTTTT.